These T cell receptor beta chains were read from a single sample in a study of cytomegalovirus exposure and HLA in healthy donors. Assay used: immunoSEQ multiplex PCR; TCRdb lists only in-frame clones, some missing. This sample carries fewer than 150,000 clones, with about 2.1% going to the ten biggest clones. The sequencing input was PBMCs. All receptors derive from a woman aged 60-70 years in good health and CMV-seronegative. Both conserved end residues are part of each CDR3. A D gene is named only where the DNA matches it firmly.

V gene,J gene,D gene,CDR3 protein,CDR3 DNA
TRBV2,TRBJ1-5,-,CASRKGTGGIQPQHF,TGTGCCAGCAGGAAAGGGACGGGGGGAATACAGCCCCAGCATTTT
TRBV14,TRBJ1-4,-,CASSQRMSGPFNEKLFF,TGTGCCAGCAGCCAAAGGATGTCTGGGCCATTTAATGAAAAACTGTTTTTT
TRBV7-2,TRBJ2-5,TRBD2,CASSPLAAETQYF,TGTGCCAGCAGCCCGCTAGCGGCAGAGACCCAGTACTTC
TRBV10-3,TRBJ2-7,-,CAISEPWTQEFEQYF,TGTGCCATCAGTGAGCCATGGACACAGGAGTTTGAGCAGTACTTC
TRBV27,TRBJ2-7,-,CASSLLAGRGVGEQYF,TGTGCCAGCAGTTTATTGGCAGGGAGGGGGGTCGGCGAGCAGTACTTC
TRBV11-2,TRBJ1-2,-,CASSSPQYRGYTF,TGTGCCAGCAGCTCCCCGCAGTACAGGGGCTACACCTTC
TRBV6-6,TRBJ2-3,-,CASSYLAGYTQYF,TGTGCCAGCAGTTATTTGGCGGGGTATACGCAGTATTTT
TRBV13,TRBJ2-3,TRBD2,CASSRISGGAPGTDTQYF,TGTGCCAGCAGCCGCATTAGCGGGGGGGCCCCCGGCACAGATACGCAGTATTTT
TRBV19,TRBJ1-2,-,CASTSTPPVTF,TGTGCCAGTACGTCCACGCCGCCGGTCACCTTC
TRBV28,TRBJ1-2,TRBD1,CASSLLGGANYGYTF,TGTGCCAGCAGTTTATTAGGGGGCGCCAACTATGGCTACACCTTC
TRBV6-1,TRBJ1-5,TRBD1,CASRPTGGVNQPQHF,TGTGCCAGCAGGCCAACAGGGGGCGTCAATCAGCCCCAGCATTTT
TRBV5-4,TRBJ2-7,TRBD1,CASSPTLDRLAYEQYF,TGTGCCAGCAGCCCAACTTTGGACAGGCTAGCCTACGAGCAGTACTTC
TRBV28,TRBJ1-4,-,CASSLYNSNEKLFF,TGTGCCAGCAGTTTATATAACAGCAATGAAAAACTGTTTTTT
TRBV5-1,TRBJ2-7,TRBD2,CASSSGGSSRYEQYF,TGCGCCAGCAGTAGCGGGGGATCATCACGCTACGAGCAGTACTTC
TRBV28,TRBJ1-5,-,CASTQVRNQPQHF,TGTGCCAGCACTCAGGTTCGCAATCAGCCCCAGCATTTT
TRBV5-5,TRBJ2-7,TRBD1,CASSTQTGTSYEQYF,TGTGCCAGCAGCACCCAGACAGGGACCTCCTACGAGCAGTACTTC
TRBV6-1,TRBJ2-3,-,CASQGVTDTQYF,TGTGCCTCTCAGGGCGTGACAGATACGCAGTATTTT
TRBV11-1,TRBJ1-1,-,CASSPPPGSNTEAFF,TGTGCCAGCAGCCCACCCCCGGGGTCGAACACTGAAGCTTTCTTT
TRBV27,TRBJ2-5,TRBD2,CASSITSGRARETQYF,TGTGCCAGCAGCATAACTAGCGGGAGGGCCCGGGAGACCCAGTACTTC
TRBV28,TRBJ1-1,TRBD1,CASRRGQDGTTEAFF,TGTGCCAGCAGAAGAGGACAGGATGGTACCACTGAAGCTTTCTTT
TRBV5-1,TRBJ1-5,TRBD1,CASSPGQGLNQPQHF,TGCGCCAGCAGCCCCGGACAGGGCCTCAATCAGCCCCAGCATTTT
TRBV6-1,TRBJ2-2,TRBD1,CASSFTGGGTGELFF,TGTGCCAGCAGTTTCACAGGGGGCGGCACCGGGGAGCTGTTTTTT
TRBV5-4,TRBJ1-2,TRBD1,CASSFAPPGVRDRVDTF,TGTGCCAGCAGCTTTGCGCCACCGGGAGTTAGGGACAGGGTCGATACCTTC
TRBV30,TRBJ2-3,TRBD1,CAWTTGLSTDTQYF,TGTGCCTGGACGACAGGGCTTAGTACAGATACGCAGTATTTT
TRBV6-5,TRBJ2-7,TRBD2,CASSYSGGGYEQYF,TGTGCCAGCAGTTACTCGGGGGGGGGCTACGAGCAGTACTTC
TRBV6-5,TRBJ1-4,TRBD1,CASSRTGEVEKLFF,TGTGCCAGCAGTAGGACAGGGGAAGTTGAAAAACTGTTTTTT
TRBV10-3,TRBJ1-1,TRBD1,CAISQRTGVSFNTEAFF,TGTGCCATCAGTCAGCGGACAGGAGTATCGTTTAACACTGAAGCTTTCTTT
TRBV27,TRBJ1-5,-,CASSLQGRVNQPQHF,TGTGCCAGCAGTTTACAGGGGAGGGTCAATCAGCCCCAGCATTTT
TRBV6-5,TRBJ1-1,TRBD1,CASSFRTGNTEAFF,TGTGCCAGCAGTTTTAGGACAGGGAACACTGAAGCTTTCTTT
TRBV5-4,TRBJ2-7,-,CASSLRQAGGREQYF,TGTGCCAGCAGCTTGAGACAGGCCGGAGGACGGGAGCAGTACTTC
TRBV5-4,TRBJ2-4,-,CASSQDTPKNIQYF,TGTGCCAGCAGCCAGGACACCCCCAAAAACATTCAGTACTTC
TRBV12-2,TRBJ2-3,-,CASRCQVQYF,TGTGCAAGTCGCTGCCAGGTGCAGTATTTT
TRBV6-1,TRBJ1-1,-,CASSAGGETEAFF,TGTGCCAGCAGTGCGGGAGGGGAAACTGAAGCTTTCTTT
TRBV6-6,TRBJ2-5,TRBD2,CASSGGARETQYF,TGTGCCAGCAGCGGGGGGGCCCGGGAGACCCAGTACTTC
TRBV5-1,TRBJ2-3,TRBD1,CASSPAGTGRTDTQYF,TGCGCCAGCAGCCCAGCCGGGACAGGGCGCACGGATACGCAGTATTTT
TRBV9,TRBJ1-5,TRBD1,CASSTTGNQPQHF,TGTGCCAGCAGCACGACAGGGAATCAGCCCCAGCATTTT
TRBV27,TRBJ2-1,TRBD2,CASSLSWTSGHNEQFF,TGTGCCAGCAGTTTAAGTTGGACTAGCGGACACAATGAGCAGTTCTTC
TRBV2,TRBJ2-3,TRBD2,CASSFLAGIGSTDTQYF,TGTGCCAGCAGTTTCCTAGCGGGGATCGGGAGCACAGATACGCAGTATTTT
TRBV19,TRBJ2-3,TRBD2,CASSLSREGTDTQYF,TGTGCCAGTAGCCTCTCGCGGGAGGGCACAGATACGCAGTATTTT
TRBV10-3,TRBJ1-1,-,CAISDQFNTEAFF,TGTGCCATCAGTGATCAGTTCAACACTGAAGCTTTCTTT
TRBV9,TRBJ2-3,-,CASSVGGANTDTQYF,TGTGCCAGCAGCGTGGGCGGGGCAAACACAGATACGCAGTATTTT
TRBV28,TRBJ1-1,-,CASGGGQGTEAFF,TGTGCCAGCGGGGGGGGGCAGGGCACTGAAGCTTTCTTT
TRBV7-3,TRBJ1-1,-,CASSLQMNTEAFF,TGTGCCAGCAGCTTACAGATGAACACTGAAGCTTTCTTT
TRBV7-9,TRBJ1-2,-,CASSSNLIHYGYTF,TGTGCCAGCAGCTCCAACTTAATCCACTATGGCTACACCTTC
TRBV28,TRBJ1-3,TRBD1,CASSLDPFGTGGNTIYF,TGTGCCAGCAGTTTAGACCCGTTTGGGACAGGGGGAAACACCATATATTTT
TRBV30,TRBJ2-4,-,CAWNPGVGAKNIQYF,TGTGCCTGGAACCCGGGGGTTGGGGCCAAAAACATTCAGTACTTC
TRBV27,TRBJ1-1,TRBD1,CASTFRTGAAEAFF,TGTGCCAGTACTTTTAGGACAGGGGCAGCTGAAGCTTTCTTT
TRBV7-2,TRBJ1-5,-,CASSLAVSQPQHF,TGTGCCAGCAGCTTAGCCGTCTCCCAGCCCCAGCATTTT
TRBV6-5,TRBJ1-5,-,CASSRGGAGQPQHF,TGTGCCAGCAGCCGGGGGGGGGCCGGTCAGCCCCAGCATTTT
TRBV4-1,TRBJ2-3,-,CASSQDMQGPDTQYF,TGCGCCAGCAGCCAAGATATGCAGGGCCCAGATACGCAGTATTTT
TRBV11-3,TRBJ2-5,-,CASSLGFRVGETQYF,TGTGCCAGCAGCTTAGGATTCAGGGTTGGGGAGACCCAGTACTTC
TRBV7-2,TRBJ2-1,TRBD2,CASSLAVSGRGWFF,TGTGCCAGCAGCTTAGCGGTTAGCGGGAGAGGATGGTTCTTC
TRBV19,TRBJ2-1,-,CASSIPSVLNEQFF,TGTGCCAGTAGTATCCCTAGCGTCCTCAATGAGCAGTTCTTC
TRBV10-2,TRBJ1-1,TRBD1,CASSTGDVEAFF,TGCGCCAGCAGTACAGGGGACGTTGAAGCTTTCTTT
TRBV5-6,TRBJ2-7,-,CASSLGSVIAYEQYF,TGTGCCAGCAGCTTGGGCAGTGTAATCGCCTACGAGCAGTACTTC
TRBV5-1,TRBJ1-1,TRBD1,CASSLVGTENTEAFF,TGCGCCAGCAGCTTGGTCGGGACAGAGAACACTGAAGCTTTCTTT
TRBV10-2,TRBJ2-7,-,CASSAARRNEQYF,TGCGCCAGCAGTGCGGCCAGGAGGAACGAGCAGTACTTC